A selection of T cell receptor beta chains follows, all from one sample in a study of cytomegalovirus exposure and HLA in healthy donors. Repertoires were generated with immunoSEQ multiplex PCR, while TCRdb's copy carries only in-frame clones and drops some. The sample lists 150,000 to 200,000 clones; approximately 80% were seen once. Specimen: PBMCs. The receptors come from a woman younger than 45 in good health and CMV-seropositive. The CDR3 runs from the conserved cysteine through the conserved F or W. Each record gives: CDR3 DNA, CDR3 protein, CDR3 length, V gene, clone size, J gene, D gene. The D gene is left open where the match is weak. Expanded clones are given a class, and other clones once, few, many or no size at all.

TGTGCCAGCAGCTCCCACGGGGTTAGTCACACTGAAGCTTTCTTT CASSSHGVSHTEAFF 15 TRBV6-5 NA TRBJ1-1 NA
TGTGCCAGCAGTGAATTGGCAGAACTATATGGCTACACCTTC CASSELAELYGYTF 14 TRBV6-1 NA TRBJ1-2 NA
TGTGCCAGCATCCGTGGGGCGGACGAGCAGTACTTC CASIRGADEQYF 12 TRBV21-1 NA TRBJ2-7 NA
TGTGCCAGCAGCGTAGAGGTTTATAGCGGGAGTATAGATACGCAGTATTTT CASSVEVYSGSIDTQYF 17 TRBV9 NA TRBJ2-3 TRBD2
TGCGCCAGCAGCTTGCCTTCGGATGAGCAGTTCTTC CASSLPSDEQFF 12 TRBV5-1 few TRBJ2-1 NA
TGCGCCAGCAGCCAAGAAGTAGCGGGGATCTACGAGCAGTACTTC CASSQEVAGIYEQYF 15 TRBV4-3 NA TRBJ2-7 TRBD2
TGTGCCAGCAGCAGGCGGCCAGGGGCTATTTACGAGCAGTACTTC CASSRRPGAIYEQYF 15 TRBV28 NA TRBJ2-7 NA
TGTGCCAGCAGTTCTGCGGGAGGACCCTACGAGCAGTACTTC CASSSAGGPYEQYF 14 TRBV28 NA TRBJ2-7 TRBD2
TGTGCCAGCAGTTTGGGACAGGGCCCTAATGAAAAACTGTTTTTT CASSLGQGPNEKLFF 15 TRBV6-5 NA TRBJ1-4 TRBD1
TGTGCCAGCAGCGTAGGGGGCACCCCTGGCTACACCTTC CASSVGGTPGYTF 13 TRBV9 NA TRBJ1-2 NA
TGTGCCAGCAGTCAGGGGCGGGCCCAGTACTTC CASSQGRAQYF 11 TRBV27 NA TRBJ2-5 NA
TGCGCCAGCAGCCAAGTGCCCACAGGGGGCGAGCAGTACTTC CASSQVPTGGEQYF 14 TRBV4-1 NA TRBJ2-7 TRBD1
TGCGCCAGCAGCTGGGGGAGGTCGAATGGGGAGACCCAGTACTTC CASSWGRSNGETQYF 15 TRBV5-1 NA TRBJ2-5 NA
TGTGCCAGCAGTGTAAGCGCAACTAATGAAAAACTGTTTTTT CASSVSATNEKLFF 14 TRBV6-4 NA TRBJ1-4 NA
TGCGCCAGCAGTGAAATGCGGGGTGAAGCTTTCTTT CASSEMRGEAFF 12 TRBV10-2 NA TRBJ1-1 NA
TGTGCCAGCAGTGAAGGTGGGACAGCACGAGGCTACACCTTC CASSEGGTARGYTF 14 TRBV6-1 NA TRBJ1-2 TRBD1
TGTGCCAGCAGCCCAGGACAGGGGAGTCATGAGACCCAGTACTTC CASSPGQGSHETQYF 15 TRBV9 NA TRBJ2-5 TRBD1
TGTGCCAGCAGCCTCAGCCAGGGCTGGGACACTGAACCTTTCTTT CASSLSQGWDTEPFF 15 TRBV9 few TRBJ1-1 NA
TGTGCCAGCAGTGAAACGCTAGCGGGCCGGTATGAGCAGTTCTTC CASSETLAGRYEQFF 15 TRBV6-1 few TRBJ2-1 TRBD2
TGTGCCAGCAGCTTGGGGGGAGGCACAGATACGCAGTATTTT CASSLGGGTDTQYF 14 TRBV5-6 NA TRBJ2-3 NA
TGTGCCAGCAGCTTGAAACTAGCGGGGGGGTTGTTCCTTCGGGATACGCAGTATTTT CASSLKLAGGLFLRDTQYF 19 TRBV5-4 NA TRBJ2-3 TRBD2
TGTGCCAGCTCACCAAACAACGAAAAACTGTTTTTT CASSPNNEKLFF 12 TRBV18 NA TRBJ1-4 NA